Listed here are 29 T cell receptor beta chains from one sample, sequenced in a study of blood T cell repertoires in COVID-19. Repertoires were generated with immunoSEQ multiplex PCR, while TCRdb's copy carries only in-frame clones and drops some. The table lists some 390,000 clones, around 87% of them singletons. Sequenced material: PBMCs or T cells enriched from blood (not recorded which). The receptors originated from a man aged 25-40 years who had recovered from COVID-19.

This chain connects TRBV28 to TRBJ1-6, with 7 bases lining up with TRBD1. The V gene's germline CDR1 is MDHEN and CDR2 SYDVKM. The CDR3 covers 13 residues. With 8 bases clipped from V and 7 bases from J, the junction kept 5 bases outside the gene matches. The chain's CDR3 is CASLQGRNSPLHF. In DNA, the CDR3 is TGTGCCAGCTTACAGGGGAGAAATTCACCCCTCCACTTT.

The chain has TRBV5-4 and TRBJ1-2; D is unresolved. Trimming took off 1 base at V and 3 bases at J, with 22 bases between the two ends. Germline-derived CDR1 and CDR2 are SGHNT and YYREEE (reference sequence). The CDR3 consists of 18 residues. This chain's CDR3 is CASSLRTLLRRGDYGYTF. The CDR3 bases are TGTGCCAGCAGCTTGCGGACCCTTCTTAGGCGGGGAGACTATGGCTACACCTTC.

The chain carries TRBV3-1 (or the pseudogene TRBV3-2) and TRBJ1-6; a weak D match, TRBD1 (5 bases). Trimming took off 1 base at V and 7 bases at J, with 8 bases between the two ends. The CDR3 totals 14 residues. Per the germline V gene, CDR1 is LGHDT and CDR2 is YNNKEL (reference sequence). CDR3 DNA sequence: TGTGCCAGCAGCCAAGGAAGGGGAAATTCACCCCTCCACTTT. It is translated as CASSQGRGNSPLHF.

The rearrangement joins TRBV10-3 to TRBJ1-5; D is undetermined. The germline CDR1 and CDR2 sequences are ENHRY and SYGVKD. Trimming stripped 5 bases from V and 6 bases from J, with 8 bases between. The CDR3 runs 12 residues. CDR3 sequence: CAISSQSQPQHF. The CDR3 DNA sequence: TGTGCCATCAGTTCCCAATCTCAGCCCCAGCATTTT.

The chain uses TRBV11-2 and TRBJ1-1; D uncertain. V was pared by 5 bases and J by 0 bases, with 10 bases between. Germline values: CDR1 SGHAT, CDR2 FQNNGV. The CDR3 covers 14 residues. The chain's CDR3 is CASSAVPMNTEAFF. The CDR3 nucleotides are TGTGCCAGCAGCGCGGTACCGATGAACACTGAAGCTTTCTTT.

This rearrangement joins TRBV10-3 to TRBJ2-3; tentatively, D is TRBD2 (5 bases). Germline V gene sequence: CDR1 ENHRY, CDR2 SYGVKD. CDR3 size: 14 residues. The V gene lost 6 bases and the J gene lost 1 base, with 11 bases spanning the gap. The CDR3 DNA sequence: TGTGCCATCAGGGGAGCATTTGGCACAGATACGCAGTATTTT. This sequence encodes CAIRGAFGTDTQYF.

DNA of the CDR3: TGCGCCAGCAGCTTGGGCAGGGGTGAAAAACTGTTTTTT. The encoded protein is CASSLGRGEKLFF. The chain links TRBV5-1 to TRBJ1-4; D is perhaps TRBD1 (6 bases). The CDR3 runs 13 residues. The germline V and J ends were trimmed by 0 bases and 7 bases, with 7 bases remaining between them. The germline V gene has CDR1 SGHRS and CDR2 YFSETQ.

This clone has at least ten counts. This chain's CDR3 is CASSFSGRGETQYF. For the CDR3, the DNA is TGTGCCAGCAGCTTTAGCGGGAGAGGAGAGACCCAGTACTTC. The chain carries TRBV7-2 and TRBJ2-5; TRBD2 matches at 9 bases. Germline V CDR1 and CDR2: SGHTA, FQGNSA. The CDR3 has 14 amino acids. V was pared by 3 bases and J by 4 bases, with 3 bases of the junction left unmatched.

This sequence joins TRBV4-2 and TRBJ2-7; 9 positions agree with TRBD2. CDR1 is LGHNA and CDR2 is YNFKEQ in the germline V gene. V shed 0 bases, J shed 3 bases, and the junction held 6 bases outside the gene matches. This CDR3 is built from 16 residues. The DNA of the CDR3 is TGTGCCAGCAGCCAAGATGCTAGCGGGACTAGCTACGAGCAGTACTTC. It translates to CASSQDASGTSYEQYF.

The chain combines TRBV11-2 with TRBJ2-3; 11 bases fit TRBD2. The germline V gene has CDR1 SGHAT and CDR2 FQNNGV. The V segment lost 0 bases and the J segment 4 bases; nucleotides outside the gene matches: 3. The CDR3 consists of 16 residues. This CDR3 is CASSLDLGLAADTQYF. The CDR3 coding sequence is TGTGCCAGCAGCTTAGATCTGGGACTAGCGGCAGATACGCAGTATTTT.

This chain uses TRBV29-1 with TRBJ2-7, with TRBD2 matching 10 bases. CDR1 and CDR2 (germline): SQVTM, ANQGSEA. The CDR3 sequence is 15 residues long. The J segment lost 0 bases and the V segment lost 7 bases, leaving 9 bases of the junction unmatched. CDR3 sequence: CSAGLAVSASYEQYF. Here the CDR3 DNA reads TGCAGCGCTGGACTAGCGGTATCTGCCTCCTACGAGCAGTACTTC.

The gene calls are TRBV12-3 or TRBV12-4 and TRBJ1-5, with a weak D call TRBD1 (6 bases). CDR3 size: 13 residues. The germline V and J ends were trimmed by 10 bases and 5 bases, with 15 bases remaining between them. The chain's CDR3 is CATSTGVDQPQHF. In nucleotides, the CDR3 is TGTGCCACTTCGACAGGTGTTGATCAGCCCCAGCATTTT.

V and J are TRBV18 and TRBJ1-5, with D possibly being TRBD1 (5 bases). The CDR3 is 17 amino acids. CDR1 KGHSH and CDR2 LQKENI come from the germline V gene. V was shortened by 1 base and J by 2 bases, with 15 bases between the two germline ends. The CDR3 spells CASSPLRAPGGNQPQHF. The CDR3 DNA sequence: TGTGCCAGCTCACCACTAAGGGCACCGGGGGGCAATCAGCCCCAGCATTTT.

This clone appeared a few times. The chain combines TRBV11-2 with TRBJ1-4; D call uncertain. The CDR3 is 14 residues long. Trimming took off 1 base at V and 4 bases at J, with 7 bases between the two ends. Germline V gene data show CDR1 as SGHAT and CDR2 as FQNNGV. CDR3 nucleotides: TGTGCCAGCAGCTTAGCGGGAGATAATGAAAAACTGTTTTTT. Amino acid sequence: CASSLAGDNEKLFF.

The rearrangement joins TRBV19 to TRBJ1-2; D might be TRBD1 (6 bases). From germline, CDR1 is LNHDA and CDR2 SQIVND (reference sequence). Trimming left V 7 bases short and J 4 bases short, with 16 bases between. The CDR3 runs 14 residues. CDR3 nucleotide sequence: TGTGCCAGTACCCATCCAGGGGCGGGCTATGGCTACACCTTC. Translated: CASTHPGAGYGYTF.

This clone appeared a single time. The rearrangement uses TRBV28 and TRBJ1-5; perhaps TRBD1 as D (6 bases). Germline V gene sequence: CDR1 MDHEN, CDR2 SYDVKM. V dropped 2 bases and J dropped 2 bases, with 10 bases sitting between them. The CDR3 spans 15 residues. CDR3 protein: CASSLARGGNQPQHF. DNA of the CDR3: TGTGCCAGCAGTTTAGCCAGGGGTGGCAATCAGCCCCAGCATTTT.

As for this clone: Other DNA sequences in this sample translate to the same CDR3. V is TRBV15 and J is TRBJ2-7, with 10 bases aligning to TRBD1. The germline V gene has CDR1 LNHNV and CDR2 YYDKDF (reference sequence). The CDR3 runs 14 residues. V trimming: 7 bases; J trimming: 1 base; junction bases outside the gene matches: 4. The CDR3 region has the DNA TGTGCCACCAATCAGGACAGGGGGTCCTACGAGCAGTACTTC. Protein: CATNQDRGSYEQYF.

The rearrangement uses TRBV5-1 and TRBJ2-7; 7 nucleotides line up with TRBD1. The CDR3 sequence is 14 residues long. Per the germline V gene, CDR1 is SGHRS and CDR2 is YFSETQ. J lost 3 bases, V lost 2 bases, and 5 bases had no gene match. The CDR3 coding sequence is TGCGCCAGCAGCTTCGCGACAGGGTTCTACGAGCAGTACTTC. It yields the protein CASSFATGFYEQYF. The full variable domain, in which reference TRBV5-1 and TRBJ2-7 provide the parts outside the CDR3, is KAGVTQTPRYLIKTRGQQVTLSCSPISGHRSVSWYQQTPGQGLQFLFEYFSETQRNKGNFPGRFSGRQFSNSRSEMNVSTLELGDSALYLCASSFATGFYEQYFGPGTRLTVT.

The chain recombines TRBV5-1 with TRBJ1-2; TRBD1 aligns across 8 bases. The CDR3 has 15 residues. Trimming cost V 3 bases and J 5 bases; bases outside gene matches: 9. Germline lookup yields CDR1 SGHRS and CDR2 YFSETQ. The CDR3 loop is CASSSEGTGGYGYTF. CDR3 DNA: TGCGCCAGCAGCTCGGAAGGCACAGGGGGGTATGGCTACACCTTC.

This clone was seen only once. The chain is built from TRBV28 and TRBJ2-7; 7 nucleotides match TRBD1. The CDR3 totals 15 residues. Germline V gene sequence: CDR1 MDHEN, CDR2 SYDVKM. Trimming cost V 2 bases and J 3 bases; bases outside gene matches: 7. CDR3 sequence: CASSLLPGGNYEQYF. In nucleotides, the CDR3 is TGTGCCAGCAGTTTACTCCCAGGGGGAAACTACGAGCAGTACTTC.

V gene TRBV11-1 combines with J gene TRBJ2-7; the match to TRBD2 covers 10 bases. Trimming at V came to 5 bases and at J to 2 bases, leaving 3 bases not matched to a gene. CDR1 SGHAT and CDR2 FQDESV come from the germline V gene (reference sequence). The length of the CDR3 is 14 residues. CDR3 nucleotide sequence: TGTGCCAGCAGCCCCACTAGCGGGGCCTACGAGCAGTACTTC. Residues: CASSPTSGAYEQYF.

CDR3 DNA: TGTGCCAGCAGGGACAGGGTTCAGCCCCAGCATTTT. It specifies CASRDRVQPQHF. V usage is TRBV28 and J usage is TRBJ1-5; 8 bases are a match to TRBD1. V lost 6 bases, J lost 6 bases, and 1 base stayed unmatched. The CDR3 totals 12 residues. CDR1 and CDR2 (germline): MDHEN, SYDVKM. Combining the CDR3 with reference TRBV28 and TRBJ1-5 gives the whole variable domain DVKVTQSSRYLVKRTGEKVFLECVQDMDHENMFWYRQDPGLGLRLIYFSYDVKMKEKGDIPEGYSVSREKKERFSLILESASTNQTSMYLCASRDRVQPQHFGDGTRLSIL.

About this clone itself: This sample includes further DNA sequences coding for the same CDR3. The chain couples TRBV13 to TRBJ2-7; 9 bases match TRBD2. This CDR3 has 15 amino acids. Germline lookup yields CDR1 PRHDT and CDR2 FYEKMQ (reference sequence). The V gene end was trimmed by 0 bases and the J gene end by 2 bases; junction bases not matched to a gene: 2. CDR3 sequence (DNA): TGTGCCAGCAGCTTAGGCCTAGCGGGGACCTACGAGCAGTACTTC. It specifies CASSLGLAGTYEQYF.

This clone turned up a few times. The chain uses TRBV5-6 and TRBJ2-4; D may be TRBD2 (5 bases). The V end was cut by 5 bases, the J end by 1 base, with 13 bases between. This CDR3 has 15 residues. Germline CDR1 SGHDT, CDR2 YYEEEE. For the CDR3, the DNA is TGTGCCAGCAGGCTCGACGGGATGGCCAAAAACATTCAGTACTTC. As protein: CASRLDGMAKNIQYF.

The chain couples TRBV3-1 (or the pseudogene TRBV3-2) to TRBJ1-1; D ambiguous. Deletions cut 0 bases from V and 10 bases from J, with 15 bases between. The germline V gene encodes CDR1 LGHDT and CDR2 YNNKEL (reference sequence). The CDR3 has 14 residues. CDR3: CASSQDQSGKGAFF. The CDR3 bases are TGTGCCAGCAGCCAAGATCAATCGGGGAAAGGAGCTTTCTTT.

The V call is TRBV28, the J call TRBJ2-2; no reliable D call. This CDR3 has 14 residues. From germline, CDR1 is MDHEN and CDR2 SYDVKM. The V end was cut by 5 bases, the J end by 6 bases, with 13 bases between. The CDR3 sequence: CASSTPHSSGELFF. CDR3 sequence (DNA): TGTGCCAGCAGTACACCTCACAGTTCCGGGGAGCTGTTTTTT.

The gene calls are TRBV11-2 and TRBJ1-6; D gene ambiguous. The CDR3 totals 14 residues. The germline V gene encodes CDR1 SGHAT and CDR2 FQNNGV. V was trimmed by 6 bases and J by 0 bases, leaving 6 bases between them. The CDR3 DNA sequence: TGTGCCAGCAGATACAGCTCCTATAATTCACCCCTCCACTTT. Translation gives CASRYSSYNSPLHF.

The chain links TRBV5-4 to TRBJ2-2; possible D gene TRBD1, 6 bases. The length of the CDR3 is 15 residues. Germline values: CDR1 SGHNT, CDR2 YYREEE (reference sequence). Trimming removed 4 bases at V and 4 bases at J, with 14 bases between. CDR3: CASSPDSVGTGELFF. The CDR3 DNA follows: TGTGCCAGCAGCCCGGACAGTGTAGGCACCGGGGAGCTGTTTTTT.

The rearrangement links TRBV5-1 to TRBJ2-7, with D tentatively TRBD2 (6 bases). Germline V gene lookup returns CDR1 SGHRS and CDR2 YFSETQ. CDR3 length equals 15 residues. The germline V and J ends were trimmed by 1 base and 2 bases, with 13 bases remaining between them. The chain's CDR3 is CASSLSGEATYEQYF. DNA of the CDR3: TGCGCCAGCAGCTTGTCGGGGGAGGCCACCTACGAGCAGTACTTC.